This entry describes one T cell receptor (beta chain). No antigen is known for it. This record belongs to a study of cytomegalovirus exposure and HLA in healthy donors. Study details: Unique TCR beta sequences numbering some 120 million came from around 180 million T cells in an earlier analysis. The study placed less than 90% of its roughly 400 genotyped donors in the Caucasian-associated ancestry cluster. Study conclusions and caveats: A later analysis reported that several of the most significant clusters appeared to be linked to common viral pathogens, among them Epstein-Barr virus.

This PCR relied on a set of 60 Vbeta primers and 13 Jbeta primers. Measured with immunoSEQ multiplex PCR; TCRdb has only the in-frame clones, and not every one. Recorded for this sample: about 160,000 clones. The germline V and J ends were trimmed by 2 bases and 5 bases, with 12 bases remaining between them. This CDR3 contains 14 residues. Per the germline V gene, CDR1 is MNHEY and CDR2 is SVGAGI. The rearrangement uses TRBV6-5 and TRBJ1-1, with D unclear. The sequence came from a man aged 30 to 39 in good health and CMV-seronegative. Source material: PBMCs. The CDR3 nucleotides read TGTGCCAGCAGTTACAACGGGTTAAGGACTGAAGCTTTCTTT. Translating it yields CASSYNGLRTEAFF.